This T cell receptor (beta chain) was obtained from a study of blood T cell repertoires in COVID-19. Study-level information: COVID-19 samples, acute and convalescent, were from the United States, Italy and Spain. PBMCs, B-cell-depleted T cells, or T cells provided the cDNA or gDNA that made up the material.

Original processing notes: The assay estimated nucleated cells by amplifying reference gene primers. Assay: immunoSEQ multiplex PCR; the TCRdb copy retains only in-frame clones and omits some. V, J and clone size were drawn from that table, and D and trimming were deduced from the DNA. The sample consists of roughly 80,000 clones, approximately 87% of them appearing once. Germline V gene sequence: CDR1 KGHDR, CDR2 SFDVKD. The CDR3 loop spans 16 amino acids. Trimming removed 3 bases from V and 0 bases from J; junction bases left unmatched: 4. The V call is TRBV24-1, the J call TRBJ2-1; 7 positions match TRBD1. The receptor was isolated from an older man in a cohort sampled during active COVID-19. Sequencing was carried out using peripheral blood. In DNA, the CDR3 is TGTGCCACCAGTGATGGGACAGCGCGCTCCTACAATGAGCAGTTCTTC. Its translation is CATSDGTARSYNEQFF.